A selection of T cell receptor beta chains follows, all from one sample in a study of T cells in Graves' hyperthyroidism and ophthalmopathy. TCRdb independently ran MiXCR on the multiplex PCR reads; one entry per CDR3 protein. The sample has around 340,000 distinct CDR3 sequences; roughly a fifth are singletons. Material: blood. These receptors all stem from a woman aged 50 to 60 with Graves' hyperthyroidism. The CDR3 runs from the conserved cysteine through the conserved F or W. D genes are given only for firm matches. Size is stated for part of the rows, as once, few or many counts, or as a class when the clone is expanded.

V gene: TRBV28; clone size: many; J gene: TRBJ1-6; D gene: NA; CDR3 DNA: TGTGCCAGCAGTCCCGACAGGTTGGGTTCACCCCTCCACTTT; CDR3 protein: CASSPDRLGSPLHF
V gene: TRBV9; clone size: many; J gene: TRBJ1-1; D gene: NA; CDR3 DNA: TGTGCCAGCAGCGTAGGAGGGGGAGGGAACACTGAAGCTTTCTTT; CDR3 protein: CASSVGGGGNTEAFF
V gene: TRBV12-3/TRBV12-4; clone size: NA; J gene: TRBJ1-2; D gene: TRBD1; CDR3 DNA: TGTGCCAGCAGCCCTCGACAGGGAATTTCACGGGGCTACACCTTC; CDR3 protein: CASSPRQGISRGYTF
V gene: TRBV5-1; clone size: NA; J gene: TRBJ1-2; D gene: TRBD1; CDR3 DNA: TGCGCCAGCAGCTTGAGACAGGGGGTCTATGGCTACACCTTC; CDR3 protein: CASSLRQGVYGYTF
V gene: TRBV20-1; clone size: many; J gene: TRBJ2-1; D gene: TRBD2; CDR3 DNA: TGCAGTGCCGAATGGCGGGGGAGCTACAATGAGCAGTTCTTC; CDR3 protein: CSAEWRGSYNEQFF
V gene: TRBV12-3/TRBV12-4; clone size: many; J gene: TRBJ1-6; D gene: NA; CDR3 DNA: TGTGCCAGCAGGCGAACAGATAATTCACCCCTCCACTTT; CDR3 protein: CASRRTDNSPLHF
V gene: TRBV20-1; clone size: few; J gene: TRBJ1-1; D gene: NA; CDR3 DNA: TGCAGTGCTAGAGGCGGGACTGCTAGCCCAGCTTTCTTT; CDR3 protein: CSARGGTASPAFF
V gene: TRBV7-2; clone size: NA; J gene: TRBJ1-1; D gene: NA; CDR3 DNA: TGTGCCAGCAGCTTAGGGTGGAATTATTGGCCTGGGAACACTGAAGCTTTCTTT; CDR3 protein: CASSLGWNYWPGNTEAFF
V gene: TRBV19; clone size: NA; J gene: TRBJ2-1; D gene: TRBD1; CDR3 DNA: TGTGCCAGTAGTATAGCGGCAGGGGGCTTATATGAGCAGTTCTTC; CDR3 protein: CASSIAAGGLYEQFF
V gene: TRBV7-9; clone size: few; J gene: TRBJ2-1; D gene: NA; CDR3 DNA: TGTGCCAGCAGCTTACCAGCGGACAACTACAATGAGCAGTTCTTC; CDR3 protein: CASSLPADNYNEQFF
V gene: TRBV28; clone size: NA; J gene: TRBJ1-2; D gene: NA; CDR3 DNA: TGTGCCAGCAGTTTTAGCAGGGGCGGAGGCTACACCTTC; CDR3 protein: CASSFSRGGGYTF
V gene: TRBV5-4; clone size: NA; J gene: TRBJ2-4; D gene: TRBD2; CDR3 DNA: TGTGCCAGCAGCTTCGGGACTAGCGGGAGCAGGGACATTCAGTACTTC; CDR3 protein: CASSFGTSGSRDIQYF
V gene: TRBV16; clone size: NA; J gene: TRBJ1-6; D gene: NA; CDR3 DNA: TGTGCCAGCAGCCAATATCAGGGGAATTCACCCCTCCACTTT; CDR3 protein: CASSQYQGNSPLHF
V gene: TRBV10-3; clone size: many; J gene: TRBJ2-7; D gene: NA; CDR3 DNA: TGTGCCATCAGTGAGTCCGGCAACAGCTACGAGCAGTACTTC; CDR3 protein: CAISESGNSYEQYF
V gene: TRBV5-6; clone size: NA; J gene: TRBJ2-7; D gene: TRBD1; CDR3 DNA: TGTGCCAGCAGCAAAGGGACAGGAGGGTTCTACGAGCAGTACTTC; CDR3 protein: CASSKGTGGFYEQYF
V gene: TRBV10-2; clone size: many; J gene: TRBJ1-1; D gene: NA; CDR3 DNA: TGCGCCAGCAGTGAGGTAAACAGGCTTGAAGCTTTCTTT; CDR3 protein: CASSEVNRLEAFF
V gene: TRBV6-1; clone size: many; J gene: TRBJ2-3; D gene: NA; CDR3 DNA: TGTGCCAGCAGTTTTGGCGGAAGCCCCAGCACAGATACGCAGTATTTT; CDR3 protein: CASSFGGSPSTDTQYF
V gene: TRBV30; clone size: many; J gene: TRBJ1-4; D gene: TRBD1; CDR3 DNA: TGTGCCTGGAGAGCAGGGGGAAGGGAAAAACTGTTTTTT; CDR3 protein: CAWRAGGREKLFF
V gene: TRBV5-1; clone size: many; J gene: TRBJ2-4; D gene: NA; CDR3 DNA: TGCGCCAGCAGCTTGGCCATGCCGCTAGCCAAAAACATTCAGTACTTC; CDR3 protein: CASSLAMPLAKNIQYF
V gene: TRBV6-1; clone size: NA; J gene: TRBJ1-5; D gene: TRBD1; CDR3 DNA: TGTGCCAGCCGAACCAGGGACAGGAGCAATCAGCCCCAGCATTTT; CDR3 protein: CASRTRDRSNQPQHF
V gene: TRBV18; clone size: many; J gene: TRBJ2-7; D gene: NA; CDR3 DNA: TGTGCCAGCTCACCAAGCCAGGATCCGTACGAGCAGTACTTC; CDR3 protein: CASSPSQDPYEQYF
V gene: TRBV6-5; clone size: NA; J gene: TRBJ1-4; D gene: NA; CDR3 DNA: TGTGCCAGCAGTTACTCAGTAACTGAAAAACTGTTTTTT; CDR3 protein: CASSYSVTEKLFF
V gene: TRBV20-1; clone size: many; J gene: TRBJ2-7; D gene: TRBD2; CDR3 DNA: TGCAGTGCTAGAGATCCGGGCGGGAGGGCTCTGGAGCAGTACTTC; CDR3 protein: CSARDPGGRALEQYF